This is a list of T cell receptor beta chains from one sample in a study of shared clonotypes between healthy human individuals. Using immunoSEQ multiplex PCR, the repertoire was profiled, and TCRdb retains in-frame clones only, with some absent. The sample lists about 490,000 clones, about three quarters seen once, with 10% to 15% in the top ten. Input material: PBMCs. These receptors originate from a middle-aged woman in good health. Some clones in this sample may be carry-over from other donors' samples. Each CDR3 is given with its conserved first and last residue. A D gene is named only where the DNA matches it firmly. Expanded clones get a size class; other rows say once, few or many, or leave the size out.

abundance | len | d_gene | j_gene | v_gene | CDR3nt | CDR3aa
. | 15 | . | TRBJ2-5 | TRBV7-2 | TGTGCCAGCAGCTTATCCCCGGGAGTCGGAGAGACCCAGTACTTC | CASSLSPGVGETQYF
. | 13 | . | TRBJ1-2 | TRBV19 | TGTGCCAGTAGTATACGAACTAACTATGGCTACACCTTC | CASSIRTNYGYTF
. | 14 | . | TRBJ1-4 | TRBV5-1 | TGCGCCAGCAGCTCCGGGGGCGACGGAGAAAAACTGTTTTTT | CASSSGGDGEKLFF
few | 16 | TRBD2 | TRBJ2-7 | TRBV27 | TGTGCCAGCAGTATCTCGGGACTACTCCCTTCCTACGAGCAGTACTTC | CASSISGLLPSYEQYF
. | 16 | TRBD2 | TRBJ2-7 | TRBV11-1 | TGTGCCAGCAGTCGTCCCGGGACTAGCGGGAGTACCGAGCAGTACTTC | CASSRPGTSGSTEQYF
. | 17 | . | TRBJ1-1 | TRBV28 | TGTGCCAGCATGACTTGGACCTCGGACAGCGGGAACACTGAAGCTTTCTTT | CASMTWTSDSGNTEAFF
once | 11 | . | TRBJ1-1 | TRBV19 | TGTGCCAGTATCGGCTACACTGAAGCTTTCTTT | CASIGYTEAFF
. | 15 | TRBD1 | TRBJ1-1 | TRBV4-2 | TGTGCCAGCAGCGAACAGGGGGCGGGGAACACTGAAGCTTTCTTT | CASSEQGAGNTEAFF
. | 15 | . | TRBJ1-1 | TRBV7-6 | TGTGCCAGCAGCTTATTGGTACGGCCGAACACTGAAGCTTTCTTT | CASSLLVRPNTEAFF
. | 15 | . | TRBJ2-1 | TRBV5-1 | TGCGCCAGCAGCTTGCGGCTGGTTGAAACCCATGAGCAGTTCTTC | CASSLRLVETHEQFF
. | 12 | . | TRBJ2-1 | TRBV23-1 | TGCGCCAGCAGTCCCCCGGTCTCTGAGCAGTTCTTC | CASSPPVSEQFF
few | 11 | . | TRBJ2-7 | TRBV5-5 | TGTGCCAGCAGCCCCCACTACGAGCAGTACTTC | CASSPHYEQYF
many | 14 | . | TRBJ1-5 | TRBV7-9 | TGTGCCAGCAGCTTAGGGGACACCAATCAGCCCCAGCATTTT | CASSLGDTNQPQHF
. | 13 | . | TRBJ2-7 | TRBV5-8 | TGTGCCAGCAGCTTGGTTGGGGTAGACGAGCAGTACTTC | CASSLVGVDEQYF
. | 15 | . | TRBJ1-3 | TRBV19 | TGTGCCAGTAGTATAATGGGCGCCGGAGGAAACACCATATATTTT | CASSIMGAGGNTIYF
. | 13 | . | TRBJ2-5 | TRBV7-2 | TGTGCCAGCAGCCCTCGGTACCAAGAGACCCAGTACTTC | CASSPRYQETQYF
. | 13 | . | TRBJ1-1 | TRBV7-7 | TGTGCCAGCAGCCTTGAGGCAGGGACTGAAGCTTTCTTT | CASSLEAGTEAFF
. | 13 | . | TRBJ1-4 | TRBV5-5 | TGTGCCAGCAGCTTCGGGTTGGAAGAAAAACTGTTTTTT | CASSFGLEEKLFF
. | 16 | . | TRBJ2-4 | TRBV7-8 | TGTGCCAGCAGCTTAGAGGTCTGGGTCAGGAAAAACATTCAGTACTTC | CASSLEVWVRKNIQYF
. | 16 | TRBD2 | TRBJ2-3 | TRBV18 | TGTGCCAGCTCATACGGACTAGCGGGAGCAGAAGATACGCAGTATTTT | CASSYGLAGAEDTQYF
. | 15 | . | TRBJ1-5 | TRBV19 | TGTGCCAGTAGTATAGGAAGGAATAGCAATCAGCCCCAGCATTTT | CASSIGRNSNQPQHF
. | 15 | . | TRBJ2-1 | TRBV5-1 | TGCGCCAGCAGCGCTCGGGGGGCGGGAGAGGTTGAGCAGTTCTTC | CASSARGAGEVEQFF
. | 14 | . | TRBJ2-7 | TRBV6-4 | TGTGCCAGCAGTGTTGCCGAGAGCTCCTACGAGCAGTACTTC | CASSVAESSYEQYF
. | 15 | TRBD1 | TRBJ1-4 | TRBV5-1 | TGCGCCAGCAGCTTGGTGGGGACAGGGAGTGAAAAACTGTTTTTT | CASSLVGTGSEKLFF
few | 14 | TRBD2 | TRBJ2-1 | TRBV29-1 | TGCAGCGTTGGGGAACTAGCGGGATTCGATGAGCAGTTCTTC | CSVGELAGFDEQFF
. | 15 | TRBD1 | TRBJ1-2 | TRBV2 | TGTGCCAGCAGCTTACAGGGGGTGGCGAGCTATGGCTACACCTTC | CASSLQGVASYGYTF
. | 19 | TRBD2 | TRBJ2-4 | TRBV19 | TGTGCCAGTAGTTCCCGAAGGCTAGCGGGAGGGCCAATCAAAAACATTCAGTACTTC | CASSSRRLAGGPIKNIQYF
. | 12 | . | TRBJ2-1 | TRBV29-1 | TGCAGCTGGGGGATTTCGTACAATGAGCAGTTCTTC | CSWGISYNEQFF
. | 17 | . | TRBJ2-7 | TRBV2 | TGTGCCAGCCTAGGAGTACTCACAGGGCCCTCCTCCTACGAGCAGTACTTC | CASLGVLTGPSSYEQYF
. | 15 | TRBD1 | TRBJ1-2 | TRBV6-1 | TGTGCCAGCAGGAGACAGGGCTCAACCGACTATGGCTACACCTTC | CASRRQGSTDYGYTF
once | 18 | . | TRBJ2-6 | TRBV23-1 | TGCGCCAGCAGTCAATCCTATGGGATCGCCTCTGGGGCCAACGTCCTGACTTTC | CASSQSYGIASGANVLTF
once | 14 | . | TRBJ2-5 | TRBV29-1 | TGCAGCGTTGTTCCCCGGGGCTTCCAAGAGACCCAGTACTTC | CSVVPRGFQETQYF
. | 14 | . | TRBJ1-1 | TRBV7-8 | TGTGCCAGCAGCGTAACAGGGCCGAACACTGAAGCTTTCTTT | CASSVTGPNTEAFF
. | 12 | . | TRBJ1-2 | TRBV21-1 | TGTGCCAGCAGCAGCCGACTTTATGGCTACACCTTC | CASSSRLYGYTF
. | 16 | . | TRBJ2-1 | TRBV7-9 | TGTGCCAGCAGCCCTACGCGGGTGGCCCCCTACAATGAGCAGTTCTTC | CASSPTRVAPYNEQFF